This T cell receptor beta chain was retrieved from a study of glioma-infiltrating T cells. The iRepertoire nested amplicon-rescue multiplex PCR amplified TCR alpha and beta CDR3s from RNA. TCRdb ran MiXCR on the multiplex PCR reads and lists one entry per CDR3 protein. The repertoire holds some 90,000 distinct CDR3 sequences, with 40% as singletons. Trimming took off 5 bases at V and 1 base at J, with 13 bases between the two ends. Germline-derived CDR1 and CDR2 are SGDLS and YYNGEE. This CDR3 is 15 amino acids long. This clonotype was seen at least ten times. The source of this sequence is a human donor with low-grade glioma or glioblastoma, undergoing nonglioma brain surgery, or in good health (not recorded which). Sequencing used glioma tissue, nonneoplastic brain tissue, or PBMCs (not recorded which). The V gene is TRBV9, the J gene TRBJ1-5; D call uncertain. The DNA for the CDR3 is TGTGCCAGCAGAAGAGATTCCCACAGCAATCAGCCCCAGCATTTT. Encoded protein: CASRRDSHSNQPQHF.